Sequencing of this T cell receptor (beta chain) was carried out in a study of long-term antiretroviral therapy in people with HIV. As to this clone: What it binds is not known.

The V gene lost 7 bases and the J gene lost 7 bases, with 19 bases spanning the gap. Per germline, CDR1 MNHEY and CDR2 SVGAGI. CDR3 length: 14 amino acids. A v3.0 immunoSEQ assay was performed at survey level. The sequencing target was 40,000-50,000 T-cell genomes per sample. This table comes from immunoSEQ multiplex PCR, and its TCRdb copy is limited to in-frame clones, with some not included. The table has tens of thousands of clones, roughly 80% seen once. Study-wide findings and caveats: Whereas controls had wider CDR3 length ranges, HIV repertoires had narrower ones.

The sample in question was unsorted PBMCs, obtained 0.5 years before starting antiretroviral therapy. This sequence originates from a middle-aged man with HIV. The rearrangement uses TRBV6-5 and TRBJ1-2, with D possibly TRBD1 on 6 matching bases. Written as DNA, the CDR3 is TGTGCCAGCAACCCGGGGGGGCCCTTTGGTGGCTACACCTTC. Its translation is CASNPGGPFGGYTF.